The 10 T cell receptor beta chains below all came from one sample that was sequenced in a study of cytomegalovirus exposure and HLA in healthy donors. In the PCR, 60 Vbeta and 13 Jbeta primers were used. Sequencing was performed with immunoSEQ multiplex PCR; in TCRdb, only in-frame clones are kept and a portion is missing. The repertoire holds more than 140,000 clones, with over 70% as singletons. The sequencing input was PBMCs. The receptor source for this set is a man younger than 40 in good health and CMV-seropositive.

The CDR3 region is CASKSFSGSLGTQYF. The CDR3 region has the DNA TGTGCCAGCAAATCCTTTAGCGGGAGTCTTGGGACCCAGTACTTC. The chain has TRBV19 and TRBJ2-5; TRBD2 matches 9 bases. The CDR3 extends over 15 amino acids. Unmatched junction bases numbered 15, after V lost 9 bases and J lost 7 bases. CDR1 is LNHDA, CDR2 SQIVND, per germline (reference sequence).

The rearrangement uses TRBV28 and TRBJ2-7; 8 nucleotides match TRBD1. The CDR3 has 14 residues. In germline, CDR1 is MDHEN, CDR2 SYDVKM. Trimming took 8 bases from V and 3 from J; bases not matched to a gene: 9. As DNA, the CDR3 is TGTGCCAGCTCCGTGGACAGGGTGAACTACGAGCAGTACTTC. It is translated as CASSVDRVNYEQYF.

V is TRBV7-2 and J is TRBJ2-7, with a tentative D call TRBD2 (6 bases). The CDR3 spans 16 residues. Germline V gene sequence: CDR1 SGHTA, CDR2 FQGNSA. The V end was cut by 1 base, the J end by 0 bases, with 13 bases between. As DNA, the CDR3 is TGTGCCAGCAGCTTAGTCGGGACTCTGAGCTCCTACGAGCAGTACTTC. Protein sequence: CASSLVGTLSSYEQYF. The variable domain in full, with the rest retrieved from reference TRBV7-2 and TRBJ2-7, is GAGVSQSPSNKVTEKGKDVELRCDPISGHTALYWYRQSLGQGLEFLIYFQGNSAPDKSGLPSDRFSAERTGGSVSTLTIQRTQQEDSAVYLCASSLVGTLSSYEQYFGPGTRLTVT.

The chain links TRBV14 to TRBJ2-3; TRBD2 matches 9 bases. With V trimmed by 2 bases and J by 7 bases, 7 bases remained unmatched. Germline CDR1 and CDR2: SGHDN and FVKESK. This CDR3 region has 15 residues. The CDR3 region has the DNA TGTGCCAGCAGCCAACCTCGGACTAGCGACTATACGCAGTATTTT. Translation: CASSQPRTSDYTQYF.

The genes are TRBV28 and TRBJ2-3; TRBD1 matches 8 bases. The germline gives CDR1 MDHEN, CDR2 SYDVKM. The V and J ends lost 4 bases and 4 bases, in that order; junction bases with no gene match: 13. This CDR3 is 17 amino acids long. In DNA form, the CDR3 reads TGTGCCAGCAGTTCTGTGATCGACAGGGGATTCGCAGATACGCAGTATTTT. Protein: CASSSVIDRGFADTQYF. Using reference TRBV28 and TRBJ2-3 for the parts outside the CDR3, the full variable domain is DVKVTQSSRYLVKRTGEKVFLECVQDMDHENMFWYRQDPGLGLRLIYFSYDVKMKEKGDIPEGYSVSREKKERFSLILESASTNQTSMYLCASSSVIDRGFADTQYFGPGTRLTVL.

The rearrangement links TRBV28 to TRBJ1-1; D might be TRBD1 (6 bases). Trimming cost V 4 bases and J 9 bases, with 9 bases left between them. This CDR3 spans 11 amino acids. Germline V gene sequence: CDR1 MDHEN, CDR2 SYDVKM. The chain's CDR3 is CASSYRVQAFF. The CDR3 coding sequence is TGTGCCAGCAGTTACAGGGTCCAAGCTTTCTTT.

The CDR3 DNA is TGTGCCAGCAGTCGCATTGTTCGGGGAGCGCCTGGGGAGCTGTTTTTT. It yields the protein CASSRIVRGAPGELFF. The chain employs TRBV27 and TRBJ2-2, with D possibly being TRBD2 (5 bases). V lost 5 bases to trimming and J lost 8 bases, with 21 bases between them. Looked up from germline, CDR1 is MNHEY and CDR2 is SMNVEV (reference sequence). The CDR3 sequence is 16 residues long.

The gene calls are TRBV9 and TRBJ2-1; 10 bases are shared with TRBD2. With 4 bases clipped from V and 7 bases from J, the junction kept 8 bases outside the gene matches. Germline lookup yields CDR1 SGDLS and CDR2 YYNGEE. The length of the CDR3 is 15 residues. The CDR3 sequence is CASSTLAGDRNEQFF. The CDR3 DNA reads as TGTGCCAGCAGCACGCTAGCGGGAGATCGGAATGAGCAGTTCTTC.

In its sample, this clone was seen a few times. This sequence joins TRBV29-1 and TRBJ1-3; the D gene is possibly TRBD1 (6 bases). This CDR3 has 12 residues. Germline lookup yields CDR1 SQVTM and CDR2 ANQGSEA. Trimming removed 5 bases from V and 4 bases from J, with 9 bases in between. CDR3 residues: CSVQGTGNTIYF. In DNA form, the CDR3 reads TGCAGCGTTCAGGGGACCGGAAACACCATATATTTT.

This chain uses TRBV27 with TRBJ2-7; D may be TRBD1 (6 bases). Germline V gives CDR1 MNHEY, CDR2 SMNVEV (reference sequence). CDR3 size: 14 residues. V was cut by 5 bases and J by 6 bases, with 17 bases left in between. This CDR3 is CASSPTGTPLEQYF. DNA of the CDR3: TGTGCCAGCAGTCCGACCGGGACACCCCTCGAGCAGTACTTC.